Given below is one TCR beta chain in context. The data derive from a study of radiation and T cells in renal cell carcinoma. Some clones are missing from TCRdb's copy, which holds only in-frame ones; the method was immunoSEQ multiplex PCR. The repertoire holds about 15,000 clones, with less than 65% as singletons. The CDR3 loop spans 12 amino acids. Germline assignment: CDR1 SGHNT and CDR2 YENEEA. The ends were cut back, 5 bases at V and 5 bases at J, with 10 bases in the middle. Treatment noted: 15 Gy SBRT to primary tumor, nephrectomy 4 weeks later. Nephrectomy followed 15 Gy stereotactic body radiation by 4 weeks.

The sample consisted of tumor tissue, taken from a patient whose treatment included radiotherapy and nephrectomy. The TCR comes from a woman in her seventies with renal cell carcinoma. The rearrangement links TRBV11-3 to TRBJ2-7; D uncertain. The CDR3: CASSGRSDEQYF. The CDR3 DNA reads TGTGCCAGCAGCGGACGGAGCGACGAGCAGTACTTC.